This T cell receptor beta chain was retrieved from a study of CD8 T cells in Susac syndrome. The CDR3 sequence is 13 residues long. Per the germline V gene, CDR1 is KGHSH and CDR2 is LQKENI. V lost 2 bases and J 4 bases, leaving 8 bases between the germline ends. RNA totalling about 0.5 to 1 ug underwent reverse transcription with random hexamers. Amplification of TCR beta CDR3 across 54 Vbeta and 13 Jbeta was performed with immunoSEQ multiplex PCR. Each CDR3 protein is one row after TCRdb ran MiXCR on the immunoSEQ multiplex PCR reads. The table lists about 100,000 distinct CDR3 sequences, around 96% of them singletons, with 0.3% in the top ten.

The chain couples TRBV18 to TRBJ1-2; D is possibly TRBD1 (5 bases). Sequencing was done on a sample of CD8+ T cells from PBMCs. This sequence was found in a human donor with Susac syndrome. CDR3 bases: TGTGCCAGCTCACCAGAAGGGGTCTATGGCTACACCTTC. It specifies CASSPEGVYGYTF.